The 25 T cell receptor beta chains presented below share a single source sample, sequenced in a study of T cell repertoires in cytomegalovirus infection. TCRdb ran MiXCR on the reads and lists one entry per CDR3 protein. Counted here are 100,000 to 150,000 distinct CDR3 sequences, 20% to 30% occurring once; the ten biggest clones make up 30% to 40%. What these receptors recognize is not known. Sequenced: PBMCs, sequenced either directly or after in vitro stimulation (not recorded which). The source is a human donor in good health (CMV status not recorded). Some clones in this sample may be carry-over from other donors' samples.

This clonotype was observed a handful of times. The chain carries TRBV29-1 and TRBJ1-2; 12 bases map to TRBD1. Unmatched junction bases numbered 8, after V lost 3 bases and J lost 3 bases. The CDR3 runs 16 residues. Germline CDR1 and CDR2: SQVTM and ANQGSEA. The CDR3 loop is CSVDSYGTGGHYGYTF. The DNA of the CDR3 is TGCAGCGTTGATTCTTATGGGACAGGGGGCCACTATGGCTACACCTTC.

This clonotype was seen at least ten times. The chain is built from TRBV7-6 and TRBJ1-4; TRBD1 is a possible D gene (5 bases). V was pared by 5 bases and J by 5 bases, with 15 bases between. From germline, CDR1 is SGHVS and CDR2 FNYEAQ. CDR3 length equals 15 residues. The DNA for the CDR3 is TGTGCCAGCAGCGATACGACAGAGCGAAATGAAAAACTGTTTTTT. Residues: CASSDTTERNEKLFF.

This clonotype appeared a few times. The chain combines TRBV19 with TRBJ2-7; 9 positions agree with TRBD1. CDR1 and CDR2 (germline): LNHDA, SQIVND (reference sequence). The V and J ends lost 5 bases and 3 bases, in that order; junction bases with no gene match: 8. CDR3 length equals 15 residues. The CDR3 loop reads CASSPRQGQGYEQYF. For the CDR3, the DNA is TGTGCCAGTAGTCCCCGACAGGGACAGGGCTACGAGCAGTACTTC.

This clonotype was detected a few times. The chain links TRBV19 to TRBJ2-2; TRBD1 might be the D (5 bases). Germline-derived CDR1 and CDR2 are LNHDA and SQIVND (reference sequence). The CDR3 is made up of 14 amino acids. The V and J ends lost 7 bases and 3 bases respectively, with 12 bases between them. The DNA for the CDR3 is TGTGCCAGTAATCAAGTGGGGCACACCGGGGAGCTGTTTTTT. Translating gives CASNQVGHTGELFF.

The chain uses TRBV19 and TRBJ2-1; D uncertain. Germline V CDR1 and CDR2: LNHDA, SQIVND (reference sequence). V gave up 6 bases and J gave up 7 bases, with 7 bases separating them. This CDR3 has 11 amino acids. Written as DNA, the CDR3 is TGTGCCAGTAGGTCGCAGAATGAGCAGTTCTTC. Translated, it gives CASRSQNEQFF.

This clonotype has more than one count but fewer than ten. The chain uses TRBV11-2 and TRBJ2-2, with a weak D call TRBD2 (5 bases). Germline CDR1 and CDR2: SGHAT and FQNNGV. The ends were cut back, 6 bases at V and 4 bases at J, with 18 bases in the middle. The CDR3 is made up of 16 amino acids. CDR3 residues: CASRRRLGGRTGELFF. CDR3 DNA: TGTGCCAGCAGGCGCCGTCTTGGCGGGCGCACCGGGGAGCTGTTTTTT. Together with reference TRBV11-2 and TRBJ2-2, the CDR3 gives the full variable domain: EAGVAQSPRYKIIEKRQSVAFWCNPISGHATLYWYQQILGQGPKLLIQFQNNGVVDDSQLPKDRFSAERLKGVDSTLKIQPAKLEDSAVYLCASRRRLGGRTGELFFGEGSRLTVL.

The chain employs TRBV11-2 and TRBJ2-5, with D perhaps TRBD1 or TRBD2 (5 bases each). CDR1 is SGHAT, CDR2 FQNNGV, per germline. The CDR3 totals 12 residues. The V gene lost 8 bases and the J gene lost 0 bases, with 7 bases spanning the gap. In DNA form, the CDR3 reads TGTGCCAGCGAGGGGAACCAAGAGACCCAGTACTTC. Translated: CASEGNQETQYF.

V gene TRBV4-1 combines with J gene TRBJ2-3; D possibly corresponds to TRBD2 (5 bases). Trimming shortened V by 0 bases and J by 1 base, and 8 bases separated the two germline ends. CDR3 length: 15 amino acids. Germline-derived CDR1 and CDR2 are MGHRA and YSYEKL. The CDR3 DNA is TGCGCCAGCAGCCAAGAAGGGCGGGGCACAGATACGCAGTATTTT. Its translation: CASSQEGRGTDTQYF.

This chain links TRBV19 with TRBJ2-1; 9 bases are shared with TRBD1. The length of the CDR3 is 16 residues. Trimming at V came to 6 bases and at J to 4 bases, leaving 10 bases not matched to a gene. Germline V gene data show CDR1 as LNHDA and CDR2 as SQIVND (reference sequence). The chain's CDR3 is CASRNILQGAYNEQFF. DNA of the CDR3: TGTGCCAGTAGAAACATTTTACAGGGGGCGTACAATGAGCAGTTCTTC. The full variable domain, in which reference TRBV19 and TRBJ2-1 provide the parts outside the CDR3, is DGGITQSPKYLFRKEGQNVTLSCEQNLNHDAMYWYRQDPGQGLRLIYYSQIVNDFQKGDIAEGYSVSREKKESFPLTVTSAQKNPTAFYLCASRNILQGAYNEQFFGPGTRLTVL.

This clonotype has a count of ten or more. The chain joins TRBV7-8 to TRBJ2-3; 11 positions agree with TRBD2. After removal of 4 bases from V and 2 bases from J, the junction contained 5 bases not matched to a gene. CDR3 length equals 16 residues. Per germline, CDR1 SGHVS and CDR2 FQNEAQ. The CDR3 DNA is TGTGCCAGCAGCTCCGGGACTAGCGGTCCCACAGATACGCAGTATTTT. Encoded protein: CASSSGTSGPTDTQYF. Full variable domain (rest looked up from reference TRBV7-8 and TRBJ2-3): GAGVSQSPRYKVAKRGQDVALRCDPISGHVSLFWYQQALGQGPEFLTYFQNEAQLDKSGLPSDRFFAERPEGSVSTLKIQRTQQEDSAVYLCASSSGTSGPTDTQYFGPGTRLTVL.

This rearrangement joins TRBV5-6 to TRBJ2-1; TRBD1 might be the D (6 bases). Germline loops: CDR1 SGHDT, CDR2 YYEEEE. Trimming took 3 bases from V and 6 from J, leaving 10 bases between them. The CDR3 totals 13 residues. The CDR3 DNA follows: TGTGCCAGCAGCTCCCTAGGGGGCAATGAGCAGTTCTTC. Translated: CASSSLGGNEQFF.

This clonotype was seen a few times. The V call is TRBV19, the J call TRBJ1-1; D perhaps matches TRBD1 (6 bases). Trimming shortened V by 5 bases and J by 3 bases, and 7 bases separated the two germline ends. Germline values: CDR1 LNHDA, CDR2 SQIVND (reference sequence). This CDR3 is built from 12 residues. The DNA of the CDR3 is TGTGCCAGTAGTGGGGGCTACACTGAAGCTTTCTTT. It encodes CASSGGYTEAFF.

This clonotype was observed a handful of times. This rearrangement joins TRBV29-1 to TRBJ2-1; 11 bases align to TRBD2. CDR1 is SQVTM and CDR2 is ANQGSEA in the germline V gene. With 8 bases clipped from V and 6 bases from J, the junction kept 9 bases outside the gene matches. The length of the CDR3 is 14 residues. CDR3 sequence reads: CSLKTSGTFNEQFF. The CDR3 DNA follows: TGCAGCTTAAAGACTAGCGGGACCTTCAATGAGCAGTTCTTC.

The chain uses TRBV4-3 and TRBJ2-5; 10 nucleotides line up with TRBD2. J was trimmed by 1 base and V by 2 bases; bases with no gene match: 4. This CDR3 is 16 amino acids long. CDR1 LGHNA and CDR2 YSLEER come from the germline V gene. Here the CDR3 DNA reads TGCGCCAGCAGCCAACGACTAGCGGGCCTCCAAGAGACCCAGTACTTC. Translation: CASSQRLAGLQETQYF.

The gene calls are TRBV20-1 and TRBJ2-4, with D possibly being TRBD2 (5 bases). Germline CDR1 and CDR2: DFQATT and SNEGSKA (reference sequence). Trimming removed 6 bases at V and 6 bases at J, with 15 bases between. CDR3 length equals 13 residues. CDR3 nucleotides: TGCAGTGCCCGTTTCCCAGGAGGAAACATTCAGTACTTC. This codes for CSARFPGGNIQYF.

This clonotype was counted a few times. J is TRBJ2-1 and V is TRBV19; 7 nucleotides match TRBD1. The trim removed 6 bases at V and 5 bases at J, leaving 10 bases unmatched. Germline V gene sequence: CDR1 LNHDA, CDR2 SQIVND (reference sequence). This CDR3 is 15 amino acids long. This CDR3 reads CASRRGRRMDNEQFF. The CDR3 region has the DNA TGTGCCAGTAGGAGGGGGCGAAGGATGGACAATGAGCAGTTCTTC.

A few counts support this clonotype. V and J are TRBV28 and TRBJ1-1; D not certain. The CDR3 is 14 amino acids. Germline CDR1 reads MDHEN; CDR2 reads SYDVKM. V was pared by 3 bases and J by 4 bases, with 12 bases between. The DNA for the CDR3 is TGTGCCAGCAGTTTTCCCGTCGCCGGCACTGAAGCTTTCTTT. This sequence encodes CASSFPVAGTEAFF. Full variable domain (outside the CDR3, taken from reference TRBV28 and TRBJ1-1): DVKVTQSSRYLVKRTGEKVFLECVQDMDHENMFWYRQDPGLGLRLIYFSYDVKMKEKGDIPEGYSVSREKKERFSLILESASTNQTSMYLCASSFPVAGTEAFFGQGTRLTVV.

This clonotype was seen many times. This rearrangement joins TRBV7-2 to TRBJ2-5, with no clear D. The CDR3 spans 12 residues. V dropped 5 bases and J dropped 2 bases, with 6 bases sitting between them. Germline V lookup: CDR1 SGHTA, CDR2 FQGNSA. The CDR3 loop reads CASSPRQETQYF. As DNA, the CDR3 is TGTGCCAGCAGCCCCCGGCAAGAGACCCAGTACTTC.

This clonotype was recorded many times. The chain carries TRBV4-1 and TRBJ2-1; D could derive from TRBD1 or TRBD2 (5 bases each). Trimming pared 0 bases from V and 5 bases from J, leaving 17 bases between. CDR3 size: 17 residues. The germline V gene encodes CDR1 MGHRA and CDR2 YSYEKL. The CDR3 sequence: CASSQDIGASYDNEQFF. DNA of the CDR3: TGCGCCAGCAGCCAAGATATTGGGGCTAGCTACGACAATGAGCAGTTCTTC.

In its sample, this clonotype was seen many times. The CDR3 nucleotides read TGTGCCAGCAGCTTCCAGGGTCAAGATACGCAGTATTTT. Residues: CASSFQGQDTQYF. The chain carries TRBV7-9 and TRBJ2-3; possibly TRBD1 for D (5 bases). V dropped 3 bases and J dropped 5 bases, with 9 bases sitting between them. Germline V gene data show CDR1 as SEHNR and CDR2 as FQNEAQ (reference sequence). CDR3 length: 13 residues.

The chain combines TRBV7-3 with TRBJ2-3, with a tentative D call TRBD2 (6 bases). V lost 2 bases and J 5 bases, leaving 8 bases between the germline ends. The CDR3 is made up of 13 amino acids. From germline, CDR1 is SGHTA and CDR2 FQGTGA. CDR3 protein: CASSLWGEDTQYF. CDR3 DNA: TGTGCCAGCAGCTTATGGGGGGAAGATACGCAGTATTTT.

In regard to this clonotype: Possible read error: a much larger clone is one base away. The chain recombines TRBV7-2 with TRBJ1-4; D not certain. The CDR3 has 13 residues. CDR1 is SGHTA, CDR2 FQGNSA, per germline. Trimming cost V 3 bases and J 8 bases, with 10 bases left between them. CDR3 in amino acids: CASSLRAWEKLFF. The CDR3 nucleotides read TGTGCCAGCAGCTTGCGAGCTTGGGAAAAACTGTTTTTT.

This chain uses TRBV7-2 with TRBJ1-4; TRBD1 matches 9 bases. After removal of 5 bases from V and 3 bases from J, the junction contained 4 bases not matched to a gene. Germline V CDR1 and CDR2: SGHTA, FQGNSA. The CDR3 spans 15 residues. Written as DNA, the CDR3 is TGTGCCAGCAGCGTACAGGGGGCGGCTAATGAAAAACTGTTTTTT. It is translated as CASSVQGAANEKLFF.

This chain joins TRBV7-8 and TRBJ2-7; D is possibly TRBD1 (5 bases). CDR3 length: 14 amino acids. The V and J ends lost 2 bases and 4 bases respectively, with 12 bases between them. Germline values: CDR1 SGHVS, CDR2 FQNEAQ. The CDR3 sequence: CASSLSYQGYEQYF. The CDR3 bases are TGTGCCAGCAGCTTAAGTTACCAGGGATACGAGCAGTACTTC.

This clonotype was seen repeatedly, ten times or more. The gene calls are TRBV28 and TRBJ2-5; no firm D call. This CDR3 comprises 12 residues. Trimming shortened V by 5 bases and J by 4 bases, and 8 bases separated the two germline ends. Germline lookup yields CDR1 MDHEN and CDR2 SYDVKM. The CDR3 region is CASSLTAETQYF. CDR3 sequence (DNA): TGTGCCAGCAGTCTTACCGCAGAGACCCAGTACTTC.